One sample yielded the 22 T cell receptor beta chains listed below, sequenced in a study of blood T cell repertoires in COVID-19. Here immunoSEQ multiplex PCR was the method, and the copy in TCRdb shows in-frame clones only, minus some. The table records under 150,000 clones, around 88% of them present only once. The sample consisted of peripheral blood. All receptors derive from a woman in her forties or fifties who had recovered from COVID-19.

CDR3 nucleotides: TGTGCCTGGAGTGTACACGATGGCTACACCTTC. Translating it yields CAWSVHDGYTF. This chain connects TRBV30 to TRBJ1-2; D uncertain. The CDR3 has 11 residues. Germline CDR1 is GTSNPN and CDR2 is SVGIG (reference sequence). Trimming removed 0 bases from V and 6 bases from J, with 5 bases in between.

This clone showed up just once. This chain uses TRBV7-9 with TRBJ2-5, with unresolved D. Between the trimmed V and J ends, which lost 5 bases and 7 bases, there was a span of 14 bases. The CDR3 has 13 residues. Germline loops: CDR1 SEHNR, CDR2 FQNEAQ (reference sequence). This CDR3 is CASSLVESVTQYF. The DNA for the CDR3 is TGTGCCAGCAGCCTAGTGGAGTCGGTGACCCAGTACTTC.

This chain joins TRBV7-9 and TRBJ1-2; D not resolved. CDR3 length: 15 amino acids. The germline V gene has CDR1 SEHNR and CDR2 FQNEAQ (reference sequence). V was trimmed by 2 bases and J by 4 bases, leaving 14 bases between them. The CDR3 loop is CASSLLRGQSYGYTF. The CDR3 DNA is TGTGCCAGCAGCTTACTGCGCGGGCAGTCCTATGGCTACACCTTC.

The J gene is TRBJ2-2, the V gene TRBV18; the D gene is possibly TRBD1 (5 bases). Germline assignment: CDR1 KGHSH and CDR2 LQKENI. Trimming took 1 base from V and 1 from J, leaving 10 bases between them. The CDR3 contains 16 residues. The CDR3 coding sequence is TGTGCCAGCTCACCACGAGCAGGGATGAACACCGGGGAGCTGTTTTTT. This gives the protein CASSPRAGMNTGELFF.

This sequence joins TRBV19 and TRBJ1-5; D remains unclear. Trimming cost V 5 bases and J 3 bases, with 20 bases left between them. CDR1 is LNHDA, CDR2 SQIVND, per germline (reference sequence). The CDR3 runs 17 residues. For the CDR3, the DNA is TGTGCCAGTAGTGACCCCGTATTTGGAGCGCTCAATCAGCCCCAGCATTTT. It codes for CASSDPVFGALNQPQHF.

The CDR3 sequence is CSVEEGASANYNEQFF. CDR3 coding DNA: TGCAGCGTTGAGGAGGGGGCCTCAGCTAATTACAATGAGCAGTTCTTC. This chain links TRBV29-1 with TRBJ2-1, with a tentative D call TRBD1 (7 bases). The CDR3 has 16 amino acids. CDR1 and CDR2 from the germline V gene are SQVTM and ANQGSEA. The ends were cut back, 3 bases at V and 4 bases at J, with 19 bases in the middle.

With respect to this clone: The sample contains more than one DNA sequence encoding this CDR3. This rearrangement joins TRBV20-1 to TRBJ2-3; the match to TRBD2 covers 12 bases. The germline gives CDR1 DFQATT, CDR2 SNEGSKA (reference sequence). The CDR3 length is 16 residues. Germline trimming cut 3 bases from V and 0 bases from J; bases unmatched to any gene: 4. In DNA form, the CDR3 reads TGCAGTGCTAGTCGGCTAGCGGGGGGGAGCACAGATACGCAGTATTTT. Translating it yields CSASRLAGGSTDTQYF.

V and J are TRBV4-1 and TRBJ1-4, with 9 bases matching TRBD1. Germline values: CDR1 MGHRA, CDR2 YSYEKL. CDR3 length: 15 residues. V dropped 3 bases and J dropped 5; count of bases not matched to a gene: 4. In nucleotides, the CDR3 is TGCGCCAGCAGCCAGTCCGGGACAGGGAATGAAAAACTGTTTTTT. Translated, it gives CASSQSGTGNEKLFF.

The rearrangement joins TRBV27 to TRBJ2-7; unclear D gene. V was shortened by 2 bases and J by 6 bases, with 14 bases between the two germline ends. The CDR3 length is 14 residues. Germline CDR1 reads MNHEY; CDR2 reads SMNVEV (reference sequence). The CDR3 region has the DNA TGTGCCAGCAGTTTACGGCCTTTAGCTGGCGAGCAGTACTTC. Protein sequence: CASSLRPLAGEQYF.

The V gene is TRBV7-8, the J gene TRBJ2-7, with a weak D call TRBD1 (6 bases). The germline CDR1 and CDR2 sequences are SGHVS and FQNEAQ. The CDR3 contains 14 residues. V shed 4 bases and J shed 7 bases, with 17 bases lying between them. The CDR3 sequence: CASSSGGGAREQYF. CDR3 coding DNA: TGTGCCAGCAGCTCCGGTGGGGGCGCGAGGGAGCAGTACTTC. Using reference TRBV7-8 and TRBJ2-7 for the parts outside the CDR3, the full variable domain is GAGVSQSPRYKVAKRGQDVALRCDPISGHVSLFWYQQALGQGPEFLTYFQNEAQLDKSGLPSDRFFAERPEGSVSTLKIQRTQQEDSAVYLCASSSGGGAREQYFGPGTRLTVT.

The chain employs TRBV3-1 (or the pseudogene TRBV3-2) and TRBJ1-2; possibly TRBD1 for D (5 bases). Germline CDR1 is LGHDT and CDR2 is YNNKEL (reference sequence). V was shortened by 1 base and J by 8 bases, with 17 bases between the two germline ends. The CDR3 runs 15 residues. In DNA, the CDR3 is TGTGCCAGCAGCCAAGTGGGGTGGCAGGGAGGAGGCTACACCTTC. Protein: CASSQVGWQGGGYTF.

The J gene is TRBJ1-1, the V gene TRBV2; perhaps TRBD1 as D (5 bases). V was pared by 6 bases and J by 3 bases, with 14 bases between. CDR1 and CDR2 from the germline V gene are SNHLY and FYNNEI. The CDR3 is 14 amino acids. CDR3 in amino acids: CASSAQGWDTEAFF. CDR3 nucleotide sequence: TGTGCCAGCAGCGCCCAGGGTTGGGACACTGAAGCTTTCTTT.

This rearrangement joins TRBV6-6 to TRBJ2-3; 11 bases align to TRBD2. CDR3 length equals 15 residues. The V gene's germline CDR1 is MNHNY and CDR2 SVGAGI (reference sequence). Trimming took 6 bases from V and 5 from J; bases not matched to a gene: 7. CDR3 nucleotide sequence: TGTGCCAGCAGCGATACCGGGACTAGCGGAGATACGCAGTATTTT. Residues: CASSDTGTSGDTQYF.

The chain has TRBV6-1 and TRBJ2-7; D not resolved. The length of the CDR3 is 14 residues. Germline-derived CDR1 and CDR2 are MNHNS and SASEGT. Trimming stripped 0 bases from V and 2 bases from J, with 8 bases between. The CDR3 DNA sequence: TGTGCCAGCAGTGAAGCGCGGAGTACCTACGAGCAGTACTTC. Translation: CASSEARSTYEQYF.

This chain joins TRBV6-1 and TRBJ2-4, with 9 positions matching TRBD1. Germline V CDR1 and CDR2: MNHNS, SASEGT. The CDR3 is made up of 15 amino acids. The V gene end was trimmed by 2 bases and the J gene end by 6 bases; junction bases not matched to a gene: 5. CDR3 DNA sequence: TGTGCCAGCAGTGAAACCCCGGGACAGGGAAACATTCAGTACTTC. This codes for CASSETPGQGNIQYF.

The chain couples TRBV4-1 to TRBJ1-3, with unresolved D. CDR1 is MGHRA, CDR2 YSYEKL, per germline. V was cut by 4 bases and J by 0 bases, with 16 bases left in between. This CDR3 has 17 amino acids. The CDR3 spells CASSRSPAAGSGNTIYF. In nucleotides, the CDR3 is TGCGCCAGCAGCCGATCTCCTGCCGCGGGCTCTGGAAACACCATATATTTT.

The chain combines TRBV5-1 with TRBJ2-5; D may be TRBD1 (6 bases). Germline V lookup: CDR1 SGHRS, CDR2 YFSETQ. CDR3 length: 15 residues. V lost 0 bases and J 6 bases, leaving 15 bases between the germline ends. This chain's CDR3 is CASSLALQGTQTQYF. The CDR3 coding sequence is TGCGCCAGCAGCTTGGCCCTACAGGGTACCCAGACCCAGTACTTC.

This chain links TRBV29-1 with TRBJ1-2, with TRBD1 matching over 7 bases. The J segment lost 0 bases and the V segment lost 7 bases, leaving 5 bases of the junction unmatched. CDR3 length: 13 residues. The germline gives CDR1 SQVTM, CDR2 ANQGSEA. The CDR3 reads CSGTGPTNYGYTF. The CDR3 DNA reads as TGCAGCGGGACAGGCCCGACTAACTATGGCTACACCTTC.

The rearrangement links TRBV3-1 (or the pseudogene TRBV3-2) to TRBJ1-2, with 9 bases fitting TRBD1. The junction had 14 bases not matched to a gene; V was cut back by 2 bases and J by 10 bases. Looked up from germline, CDR1 is LGHDT and CDR2 is YNNKEL (reference sequence). There are 16 residues in the CDR3. Here the CDR3 DNA reads TGTGCCAGCAGCCAATTCGGACCGGGACAGGGTTATATCTACACCTTC. As protein: CASSQFGPGQGYIYTF.

This chain links TRBV7-6 with TRBJ1-3, with 7 bases lining up with TRBD1. Germline CDR1 reads SGHVS; CDR2 reads FNYEAQ. With 1 base clipped from V and 0 bases from J, the junction kept 9 bases outside the gene matches. The CDR3 totals 18 residues. The CDR3 region has the DNA TGTGCCAGCAGCTTAGGCGGATACAGGGGCCGCTCTGGAAACACCATATATTTT. It specifies CASSLGGYRGRSGNTIYF.

This chain joins TRBV4-2 and TRBJ2-7; D is perhaps TRBD2 (6 bases). Germline assignment: CDR1 LGHNA and CDR2 YNFKEQ. V lost 0 bases, J lost 1 base, and 22 bases lay in between. The CDR3 length is 19 residues. This CDR3 reads CASSQDFGVIAVRSYEQYF. CDR3 bases: TGTGCCAGCAGCCAAGATTTTGGAGTGATAGCGGTAAGGTCCTACGAGCAGTACTTC.

The rearrangement joins TRBV10-3 to TRBJ1-1; D unclear. The CDR3 runs 13 residues. From germline, CDR1 is ENHRY and CDR2 SYGVKD. V was trimmed by 6 bases and J by 6 bases, leaving 14 bases between them. The CDR3: CAISGLKGAEAFF. The CDR3 nucleotides are TGTGCCATCAGCGGACTAAAAGGCGCTGAAGCTTTCTTT.